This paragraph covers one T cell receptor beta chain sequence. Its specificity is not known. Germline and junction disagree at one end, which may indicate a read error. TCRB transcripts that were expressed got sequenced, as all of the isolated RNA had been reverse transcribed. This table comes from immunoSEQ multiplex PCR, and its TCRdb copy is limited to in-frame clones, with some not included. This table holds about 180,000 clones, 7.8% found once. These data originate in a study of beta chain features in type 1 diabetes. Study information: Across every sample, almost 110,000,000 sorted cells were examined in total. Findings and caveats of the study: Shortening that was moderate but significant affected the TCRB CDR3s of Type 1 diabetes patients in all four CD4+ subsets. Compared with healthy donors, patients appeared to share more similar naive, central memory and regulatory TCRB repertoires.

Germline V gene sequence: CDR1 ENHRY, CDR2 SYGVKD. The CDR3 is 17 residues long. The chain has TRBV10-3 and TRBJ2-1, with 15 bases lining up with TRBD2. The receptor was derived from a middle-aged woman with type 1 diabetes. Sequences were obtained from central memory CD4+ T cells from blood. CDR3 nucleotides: TGTGCCAGCAGTTACGGCGGACTAGCGGGAGGGCGGGATGAGCAGTTCTTC. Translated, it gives CASSYGGLAGGRDEQFF.